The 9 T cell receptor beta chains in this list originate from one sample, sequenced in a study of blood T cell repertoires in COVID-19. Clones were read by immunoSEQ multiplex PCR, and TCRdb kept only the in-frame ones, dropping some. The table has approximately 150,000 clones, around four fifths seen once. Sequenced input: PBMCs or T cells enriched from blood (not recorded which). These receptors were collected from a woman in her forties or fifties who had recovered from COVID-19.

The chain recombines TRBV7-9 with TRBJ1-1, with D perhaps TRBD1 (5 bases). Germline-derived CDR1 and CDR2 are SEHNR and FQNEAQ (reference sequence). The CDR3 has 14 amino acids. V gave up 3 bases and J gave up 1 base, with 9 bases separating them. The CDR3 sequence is CASSLGLSNTEAFF. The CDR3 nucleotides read TGTGCCAGCAGCTTGGGACTTTCGAACACTGAAGCTTTCTTT.

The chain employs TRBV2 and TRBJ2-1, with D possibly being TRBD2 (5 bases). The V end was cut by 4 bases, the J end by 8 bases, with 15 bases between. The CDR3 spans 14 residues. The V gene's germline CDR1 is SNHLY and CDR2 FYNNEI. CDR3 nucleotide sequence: TGTGCCAGCAGTGGTCCAACGCGGCGGGATGAGCAGTTCTTC. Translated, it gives CASSGPTRRDEQFF.

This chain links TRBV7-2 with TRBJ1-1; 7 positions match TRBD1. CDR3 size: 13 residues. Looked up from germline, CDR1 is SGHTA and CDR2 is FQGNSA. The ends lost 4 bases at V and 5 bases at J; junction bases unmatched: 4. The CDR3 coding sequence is TGTGCCAGCAGCTCCCAGGGGGGAACTGAAGCTTTCTTT. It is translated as CASSSQGGTEAFF. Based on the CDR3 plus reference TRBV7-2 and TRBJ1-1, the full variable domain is GAGVSQSPSNKVTEKGKDVELRCDPISGHTALYWYRQSLGQGLEFLIYFQGNSAPDKSGLPSDRFSAERTGGSVSTLTIQRTQQEDSAVYLCASSSQGGTEAFFGQGTRLTVV.

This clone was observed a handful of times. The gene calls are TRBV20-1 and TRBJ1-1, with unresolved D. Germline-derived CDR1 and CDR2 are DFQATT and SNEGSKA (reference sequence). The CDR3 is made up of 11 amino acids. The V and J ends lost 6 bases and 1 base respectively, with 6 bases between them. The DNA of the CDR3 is TGCAGTGCGAAACAGAACACTGAAGCTTTCTTT. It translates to CSAKQNTEAFF.

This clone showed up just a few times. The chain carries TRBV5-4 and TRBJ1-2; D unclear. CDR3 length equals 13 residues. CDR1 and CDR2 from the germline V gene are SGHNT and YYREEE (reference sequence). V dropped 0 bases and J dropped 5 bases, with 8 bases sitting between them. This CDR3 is CASSLDSEYGYTF. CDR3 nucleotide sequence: TGTGCCAGCAGCTTGGATTCCGAGTATGGCTACACCTTC.

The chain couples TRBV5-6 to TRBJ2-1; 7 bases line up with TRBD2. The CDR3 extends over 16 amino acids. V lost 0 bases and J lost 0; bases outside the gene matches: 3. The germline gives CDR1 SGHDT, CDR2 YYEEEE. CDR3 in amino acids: CASSLAGGFSYNEQFF. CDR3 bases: TGTGCCAGCAGCTTGGCCGGGGGGTTCTCCTACAATGAGCAGTTCTTC.

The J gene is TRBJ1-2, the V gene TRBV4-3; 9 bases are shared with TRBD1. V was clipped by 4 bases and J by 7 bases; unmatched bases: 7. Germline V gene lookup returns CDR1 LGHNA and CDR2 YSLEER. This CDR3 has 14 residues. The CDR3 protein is CASSRGTGMAGYTF. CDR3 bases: TGCGCCAGCAGCCGAGGGACAGGGATGGCTGGCTACACCTTC.

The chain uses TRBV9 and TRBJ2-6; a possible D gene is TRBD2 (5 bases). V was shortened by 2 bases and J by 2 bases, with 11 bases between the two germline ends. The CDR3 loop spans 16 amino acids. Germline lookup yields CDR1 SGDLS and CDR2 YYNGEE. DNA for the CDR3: TGTGCCAGCAGCGTTAGAGGGTACCCTGGGGCCAACGTCCTGACTTTC. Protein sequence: CASSVRGYPGANVLTF.

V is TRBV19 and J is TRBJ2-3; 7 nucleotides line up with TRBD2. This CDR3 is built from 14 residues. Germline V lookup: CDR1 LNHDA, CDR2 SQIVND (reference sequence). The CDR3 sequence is CATTGTISTDTQYF. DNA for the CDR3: TGTGCTACGACCGGGACTATTAGCACAGATACGCAGTATTTT.